A single sample is the source of the 29 T cell receptor beta chains below, sequenced in a study of shared clonotypes between healthy human individuals. CD45RO negativity and positive selection for CCR7 defined naive CD8 cells, a population that excluded terminally differentiated effector memory CD45RA+ cells. Sequenced by immunoSEQ multiplex PCR; TCRdb stores in-frame clones only, minus some. The sample holds roughly 2 million clones, less than 95% seen once. The sequenced material came from naive CD8+ T cells sorted from blood. The receptors shown here come from a man younger than 35 in good health.

V usage is TRBV6-1 and J usage is TRBJ2-2, with D possibly called TRBD1 or TRBD2 (6 bases each). The CDR3 extends over 17 amino acids. Germline values: CDR1 MNHNS, CDR2 SASEGT. V was trimmed by 4 bases and J by 2 bases, leaving 17 bases between them. This CDR3 reads CASSVLRDIANTGELFF. CDR3 coding DNA: TGTGCCAGCAGTGTTTTGCGGGACATAGCTAACACCGGGGAGCTGTTTTTT.

V is TRBV28 and J is TRBJ2-4, with TRBD1 identical over 10 bases. The CDR3 is 14 amino acids. From germline, CDR1 is MDHEN and CDR2 SYDVKM. V shed 7 bases, J shed 8 bases, and the junction held 8 bases outside the gene matches. The CDR3 coding sequence is TGTGCCAGCAACCCTTCGGGGACAGGGGACATTCAGTACTTC. It yields the protein CASNPSGTGDIQYF.

The chain uses TRBV7-2 and TRBJ1-6, with D maybe TRBD1 (5 bases). The CDR3 consists of 18 residues. V was trimmed by 7 bases and J by 3 bases, leaving 22 bases between them. CDR1 SGHTA and CDR2 FQGNSA come from the germline V gene. CDR3 coding DNA: TGTGCCAGCAACGGAGGGTTAACGGGGGAAGGCTATAATTCACCCCTCCACTTT. Its protein is CASNGGLTGEGYNSPLHF.

V gene TRBV5-6 combines with J gene TRBJ1-4, with 7 bases lining up with TRBD1. Germline V gives CDR1 SGHDT, CDR2 YYEEEE. The CDR3 is made up of 17 amino acids. V trimming: 0 bases; J trimming: 0 bases; junction bases outside the gene matches: 5. CDR3 sequence (DNA): TGTGCCAGCAGCTTGGAGGAAGGGGGCGCAACTAATGAAAAACTGTTTTTT. It translates to CASSLEEGGATNEKLFF. The entire variable domain, with the rest obtained from reference TRBV5-6 and TRBJ1-4, is as follows: DAGVTQSPTHLIKTRGQQVTLRCSPKSGHDTVSWYQQALGQGPQFIFQYYEEEERQRGNFPDRFSGHQFPNYSSELNVNALLLGDSALYLCASSLEEGGATNEKLFFGSGTQLSVL.

The J gene is TRBJ2-2, the V gene TRBV27, with D possibly being TRBD2 (6 bases). This CDR3 has 15 amino acids. V dropped 4 bases and J dropped 2 bases, with 11 bases sitting between them. Germline V CDR1 and CDR2: MNHEY, SMNVEV (reference sequence). The CDR3 spells CASSSGSGNTGELFF. DNA of the CDR3: TGTGCCAGCAGTTCGGGTAGCGGCAACACCGGGGAGCTGTTTTTT.

This chain uses TRBV4-1 with TRBJ2-3; D is perhaps TRBD2 (6 bases). Germline values: CDR1 MGHRA, CDR2 YSYEKL. This CDR3 has 15 amino acids. The V and J ends lost 0 bases and 5 bases respectively, with 12 bases between them. CDR3 nucleotide sequence: TGCGCCAGCAGCCAAGAGGTAGGGCGGGGAGATACGCAGTATTTT. Residues: CASSQEVGRGDTQYF.

This clone is a singleton in its sample. The genes are TRBV6-5 and TRBJ2-3; TRBD1 or TRBD2 may be the D gene (6 bases each). The CDR3 loop spans 13 amino acids. V was shortened by 6 bases and J by 6 bases, with 13 bases between the two germline ends. CDR1 is MNHEY and CDR2 is SVGAGI in the germline V gene. CDR3 bases: TGTGCCAGCAGCTGGGGGGCCCATGATACGCAGTATTTT. It specifies CASSWGAHDTQYF.

The rearrangement joins TRBV11-2 to TRBJ2-7, with a tentative D call TRBD1 (7 bases). Trimming removed 2 bases from V and 4 bases from J, with 15 bases in between. CDR1 SGHAT and CDR2 FQNNGV come from the germline V gene. The CDR3 extends over 15 amino acids. The CDR3 spells CASSLTGEVSYEQYF. The DNA for the CDR3 is TGTGCCAGCAGCTTAACAGGGGAGGTATCTTACGAGCAGTACTTC.

The chain links TRBV5-8 to TRBJ1-5; no clear D. Germline lookup yields CDR1 SGHTS and CDR2 YDEGEE. V was trimmed by 0 bases and J by 1 base, leaving 8 bases between them. CDR3 length equals 15 residues. CDR3: CASSLVEDSNQPQHF. The DNA for the CDR3 is TGTGCCAGCAGCTTGGTTGAGGACAGCAATCAGCCCCAGCATTTT.

This clone was seen more than once but under ten times. The V and J genes are TRBV28 and TRBJ1-6; 9 bases match TRBD1. CDR3 size: 17 residues. V gave up 5 bases and J gave up 7 bases; unmatched junction bases: 12. Germline lookup yields CDR1 MDHEN and CDR2 SYDVKM. The CDR3 loop reads CASSPLTGGAVNSPLHF. The CDR3 DNA reads TGTGCCAGCAGTCCCCTAACAGGGGGCGCCGTCAATTCACCCCTCCACTTT.

The V and J genes are TRBV11-2 and TRBJ2-1; D perhaps matches TRBD2 (6 bases). CDR3 length: 13 amino acids. Trimming removed 3 bases at V and 6 bases at J, with 9 bases between. Germline-derived CDR1 and CDR2 are SGHAT and FQNNGV. The CDR3 DNA reads TGTGCCAGCAGCTTTCCGGGGGTCAATGAGCAGTTCTTC. It translates to CASSFPGVNEQFF.

The V and J genes are TRBV21-1 and TRBJ2-4; the DNA was not used to check the table's D call, TRBD2. TRBV21-1 is a pseudogene segment. This CDR3 comprises 18 residues. DNA of the CDR3: TGTGCCAGCAGCAAAGAATCCCCGGGGGACCGTTCGAAAAACATTCAGTACTTC. The encoded protein is CASSKESPGDRSKNIQYF.

As regards this clone: The sample has other DNA sequences that encode this CDR3 too. The chain uses TRBV29-1 and TRBJ2-7, with 8 bases matching TRBD2. CDR3 length equals 13 residues. V gave up 5 bases and J gave up 1 base; unmatched junction bases: 4. Per the germline V gene, CDR1 is SQVTM and CDR2 is ANQGSEA. The CDR3 here is CSVLGGGSYEQYF. CDR3 nucleotides: TGCAGCGTTCTCGGGGGGGGATCCTACGAGCAGTACTTC.

The V call is TRBV14, the J call TRBJ2-1, with D maybe TRBD1 (8 bases). Germline CDR1 SGHDN, CDR2 FVKESK. This CDR3 contains 15 residues. The V gene lost 2 bases and the J gene lost 4 bases, with 12 bases spanning the gap. In DNA form, the CDR3 reads TGTGCCAGCAGCCAAACAGGGGGGGAATACAATGAGCAGTTCTTC. Residues: CASSQTGGEYNEQFF.

V usage is TRBV5-1 and J usage is TRBJ2-7, with D uncertain. Germline CDR1 SGHRS, CDR2 YFSETQ. The CDR3 consists of 14 residues. The V end was cut by 3 bases, the J end by 1 base, with 11 bases between. The CDR3 spells CASSWQSESYEQYF. The DNA for the CDR3 is TGCGCCAGCAGCTGGCAGTCAGAATCCTACGAGCAGTACTTC. The whole variable domain, filled in from reference TRBV5-1 and TRBJ2-7, reads KAGVTQTPRYLIKTRGQQVTLSCSPISGHRSVSWYQQTPGQGLQFLFEYFSETQRNKGNFPGRFSGRQFSNSRSEMNVSTLELGDSALYLCASSWQSESYEQYFGPGTRLTVT.

CDR3 protein: CASSPGGEKLFF. DNA of the CDR3: TGTGCCAGTAGTCCAGGGGGTGAAAAACTGTTTTTT. V usage is TRBV19 and J usage is TRBJ1-4, with 7 bases lining up with TRBD1. The CDR3 is 12 residues long. V lost 5 bases and J lost 7; bases outside the gene matches: 1. CDR1 is LNHDA and CDR2 is SQIVND in the germline V gene (reference sequence).

The V call is TRBV7-2, the J call TRBJ2-7; D perhaps matches TRBD2 (9 bases). From germline, CDR1 is SGHTA and CDR2 FQGNSA. The CDR3 consists of 21 residues. V was cut by 0 bases and J by 5 bases, with 32 bases left in between. CDR3 sequence reads: CASSLAQGEGTSGREHHEQYF. The CDR3 DNA sequence: TGTGCCAGCAGCTTAGCACAGGGGGAAGGAACTAGCGGGCGGGAGCACCACGAGCAGTACTTC.

About this clone: The sample carries other DNA sequences with the same CDR3. The CDR3: CASSYSGSDTQYF. The CDR3, as DNA: TGTGCCAGCAGTTACTCCGGGTCAGATACGCAGTATTTT. This sequence joins TRBV6-5 and TRBJ2-3; D unclear. CDR1 MNHEY and CDR2 SVGAGI come from the germline V gene. V gave up 0 bases and J gave up 4 bases, with 5 bases separating them. The CDR3 loop spans 13 amino acids.

The chain has TRBV4-2 and TRBJ2-1; D is undetermined. In germline, CDR1 is LGHNA, CDR2 YNFKEQ. V was trimmed by 0 bases and J by 2 bases, leaving 11 bases between them. The CDR3 has 16 residues. Written as DNA, the CDR3 is TGTGCCAGCAGCCAAGACTGGGAATTCCCCTACAATGAGCAGTTCTTC. Translated, it gives CASSQDWEFPYNEQFF.

CDR3 sequence reads: CASSVAGFGSPLHF. As DNA, the CDR3 is TGTGCCAGCAGCGTAGCGGGATTTGGTTCACCCCTCCACTTT. The chain is built from TRBV9 and TRBJ1-6; D not resolved. V lost 0 bases and J lost 9, with 10 bases in between. Germline CDR1 SGDLS, CDR2 YYNGEE. The CDR3 has 14 amino acids.

The J gene is TRBJ2-7, the V gene TRBV4-2; no clear D. The CDR3 has 10 residues. Germline V gene data show CDR1 as LGHNA and CDR2 as YNFKEQ. V lost 10 bases and J 7 bases, leaving 11 bases between the germline ends. The chain's CDR3 is CAIPHTEQYF. The CDR3 region has the DNA TGTGCCATCCCCCATACGGAGCAGTACTTC.

The V gene is TRBV27, the J gene TRBJ2-7; 8 bases fit TRBD1. Trimming took 4 bases from V and 4 from J; bases not matched to a gene: 6. The CDR3 is made up of 14 amino acids. Germline loops: CDR1 MNHEY, CDR2 SMNVEV (reference sequence). This chain's CDR3 is CASSSQGVGYEQYF. The CDR3 DNA follows: TGTGCCAGCAGTTCACAGGGGGTGGGGTACGAGCAGTACTTC.

The chain recombines TRBV11-2 with TRBJ2-5, with TRBD2 matching 9 bases. CDR3 length: 19 amino acids. V dropped 6 bases and J dropped 2; count of bases not matched to a gene: 19. In germline, CDR1 is SGHAT, CDR2 FQNNGV. CDR3 residues: CASRPGLWARLAEQETQYF. In DNA form, the CDR3 reads TGTGCCAGCAGGCCCGGGTTGTGGGCCCGACTAGCGGAGCAAGAGACCCAGTACTTC.

The chain has TRBV4-3 and TRBJ2-7, with a tentative D call TRBD2 (6 bases). Germline values: CDR1 LGHNA, CDR2 YSLEER. The length of the CDR3 is 14 residues. Trimming removed 0 bases at V and 7 bases at J, with 13 bases between. The CDR3, as DNA: TGCGCCAGCAGCCAAGATGAGGGAGGCTGGGAGCAGTACTTC. It codes for CASSQDEGGWEQYF.

The chain is built from TRBV19 and TRBJ2-2; 8 nucleotides agree with TRBD1. After removal of 10 bases from V and 5 bases from J, the junction contained 6 bases not matched to a gene. This CDR3 has 13 residues. Germline V CDR1 and CDR2: LNHDA, SQIVND (reference sequence). The CDR3 sequence: CAMVGQATGELFF. As DNA, the CDR3 is TGTGCCATGGTGGGACAGGCAACCGGGGAGCTGTTTTTT.

This chain uses TRBV6-5 with TRBJ2-7; the match to TRBD1 covers 9 bases. Germline CDR1 reads MNHEY; CDR2 reads SVGAGI. The CDR3 extends over 14 amino acids. After removal of 6 bases from V and 3 bases from J, the junction contained 6 bases not matched to a gene. CDR3 coding DNA: TGTGCCAGCAGGCCGGGACAGGGACACTACGAGCAGTACTTC. Amino acids: CASRPGQGHYEQYF.

The rearrangement links TRBV30 to TRBJ2-1; D is possibly TRBD2 (6 bases). CDR3 length equals 16 residues. The germline V gene has CDR1 GTSNPN and CDR2 SVGIG (reference sequence). V was clipped by 1 base and J by 6 bases, with 19 bases between them. CDR3 DNA: TGTGCCTGGAGTGCTTTCACGGGAGCAAGTTCCAATGAGCAGTTCTTC. Translated, it gives CAWSAFTGASSNEQFF.

The chain has TRBV2 and TRBJ2-2; D is unresolved. The CDR3 contains 13 residues. Germline assignment: CDR1 SNHLY and CDR2 FYNNEI. The V and J ends lost 5 bases and 3 bases respectively, with 7 bases between them. Written as DNA, the CDR3 is TGTGCCAGCAGTCCAGAGGACACCGGGGAGCTGTTTTTT. This translates into CASSPEDTGELFF.

This chain connects TRBV30 to TRBJ2-7; D unclear. Trimming took off 4 bases at V and 4 bases at J, with 11 bases between the two ends. Germline V gene lookup returns CDR1 GTSNPN and CDR2 SVGIG (reference sequence). The CDR3 loop spans 12 amino acids. CDR3 coding DNA: TGTGCCTGGACCCTAGACACTTACGAGCAGTACTTC. It specifies CAWTLDTYEQYF.